The clone carrying this TCR beta chain was counted many times. Its specificity is not known. A TCRbeta library incorporating unique molecular identifiers was prepared. TCRdb processed the PCR reads anew with MiXCR; each CDR3 protein has one entry. Of 350,000 to 500,000 distinct CDR3 sequences in the sample, around two fifths were seen once. CDR1 and CDR2 from the germline V gene are GTSNPN and SVGIG (reference sequence). V lost 3 bases and J 0 bases, leaving 15 bases between the germline ends. This CDR3 has 17 amino acids. This entry is derived from a study of T-cell reconstitution after alpha-beta-depleted transplantation in children. Findings of the study overall: About two months after transplant, alpha-beta T cells reportedly came from several hundred expanded graft clones. Surviving recipient T cells and thymic progenitors underlay high day-60 TCRbeta diversity in some patients. Fresh T-cell production supplied most of the T-cell counts and diversity seen one year after transplant.

The sequenced sample was PBMCs, obtained before TCRalphabeta/CD19-depleted stem cell transplant. The chain combines TRBV30 with TRBJ2-6; a possible D gene is TRBD1 (6 bases). The TCR was taken from a girl aged 2-10 years with aplastic anemia, due to receive a stem cell transplant. The CDR3 protein is CAWRGRDTFSGANVLTF. Written as DNA, the CDR3 is TGTGCCTGGAGAGGCCGGGACACCTTCTCTGGGGCCAACGTCCTGACTTTC.